This TCR beta chain was identified during a study of cytomegalovirus exposure and HLA in healthy donors. Trimming cost V 3 bases and J 9 bases; bases outside gene matches: 8. The V gene's germline CDR1 is SGHNT and CDR2 YYREEE (reference sequence). The CDR3 length is 14 residues. The donors were in the 120-subject validation cohort; that cohort was separate from the roughly 620-subject first cohort. This clone has at least ten counts. Here immunoSEQ multiplex PCR was the method, and the copy in TCRdb shows in-frame clones only, minus some. This table holds 100,000 to 120,000 clones, 85% to 90% found once.

This TCR was sampled from a woman in her 30s in good health and CMV-seropositive. The specimen sequenced was PBMCs. The chain links TRBV5-4 to TRBJ2-1; 8 nucleotides align to TRBD2. CDR3 amino acids: CASSWTSSLGEQFF. In DNA, the CDR3 is TGTGCCAGCAGCTGGACTAGCTCCCTCGGTGAGCAGTTCTTC. Using reference TRBV5-4 and TRBJ2-1 for the parts outside the CDR3, the full variable domain is ETGVTQSPTHLIKTRGQQVTLRCSSQSGHNTVSWYQQALGQGPQFIFQYYREEENGRGNFPPRFSGLQFPNYSSELNVNALELDDSALYLCASSWTSSLGEQFFGPGTRLTVL.